Here is one T cell receptor beta chain with its context. TCRdb re-called the PCR reads through MiXCR, storing one row per CDR3 protein. The top ten clones hold roughly 30% of a sample with over 3,500 distinct CDR3 sequences, 30% to 45% of them seen once. This sample is part of a study of immune characterization of retroperitoneal liposarcoma. V dropped 0 bases and J dropped 8; count of bases not matched to a gene: 8. The length of the CDR3 is 15 residues. Per germline, CDR1 MNHNY and CDR2 SVGAGI (reference sequence). The sequencing sample was made of tumor tissue. This TCR was recovered from a male donor with retroperitoneal liposarcoma. The chain couples TRBV6-6 to TRBJ2-5; 8 nucleotides align to TRBD2. Written as DNA, the CDR3 is TGTGCCAGCAGTTACTCGGGTCGGGAGGGCAACACCCAGTACTTC. Translation gives CASSYSGREGNTQYF.